Listed here are 30 T cell receptor beta chains from one sample, sequenced in a study of HIV-infected patients and healthy controls. The repertoire came from unfractionated whole blood and reflected all unsorted peripheral T cells. Alpha and beta constant-region primers primed reverse transcription of about 500 ng RNA. Separate chain-specific third strand synthesis with multiplexing indices produced the alpha and beta libraries. TCRdb recomputed calls from the 5' RACE reads with MiXCR, one row per CDR3 protein. In the table there are 10,000 to 12,000 distinct CDR3 sequences, about 8.2% of which are singletons. Sequenced: blood. All receptors come from an adult in good health.

Ten or more counts support this clonotype. Here the CDR3 reads CASSLDPSSGTAGELFF. The CDR3 nucleotides read TGCGCCAGCAGCTTGGACCCCTCCAGCGGGACGGCCGGGGAGCTGTTTTTT. The genes are TRBV5-1 and TRBJ2-2, with 7 bases fitting TRBD2. This CDR3 region has 17 residues. Germline trimming cut 0 bases from V and 6 bases from J; bases unmatched to any gene: 11. From germline, CDR1 is SGHRS and CDR2 YFSETQ.

By sample share, this clonotype is medium-sized. The J gene is TRBJ2-5, the V gene TRBV7-2; TRBD1 matches 7 bases. Germline V gene data show CDR1 as SGHTA and CDR2 as FQGNSA. CDR3 length equals 14 residues. Trimming took 3 bases from V and 9 from J; bases not matched to a gene: 10. The CDR3 nucleotides read TGTGCCAGCAGCTTGGGGACAGCGCCCCTCCCCCAGTACTTC. Protein product: CASSLGTAPLPQYF.

The chain couples TRBV6-1 to TRBJ2-2; D call uncertain. CDR1 is MNHNS and CDR2 is SASEGT in the germline V gene. V was shortened by 5 bases and J by 0 bases, with 13 bases between the two germline ends. CDR3 size: 16 residues. Here the CDR3 reads CASSQDRTANTGELFF. The CDR3 region has the DNA TGTGCCAGCAGTCAAGACCGGACCGCGAACACCGGGGAGCTGTTTTTT.

This clonotype was picked up many times. The CDR3 loop reads CASSLLSGEEFF. In DNA form, the CDR3 reads TGTGCCAGCAGCTTACTTAGCGGGGAGGAGTTCTTC. This rearrangement joins TRBV5-8 to TRBJ2-1; TRBD2 matches at 8 bases. CDR1 is SGHTS, CDR2 YDEGEE, per germline. The V segment lost 2 bases and the J segment 14 bases; nucleotides outside the gene matches: 6. The CDR3 consists of 12 residues.

By frequency in the sample, this clonotype is medium-sized (0.01 to 0.1%). This chain links TRBV27 with TRBJ1-5, with no clear D. Germline lookup yields CDR1 MNHEY and CDR2 SMNVEV (reference sequence). V lost 6 bases, J lost 0 bases, and 12 bases lay in between. The CDR3 consists of 15 residues. The CDR3 spells CASRAVSYSNQPQHF. CDR3 in DNA: TGTGCCAGCAGAGCGGTGAGCTATAGCAATCAGCCCCAGCATTTT.

This clonotype was recorded at least ten times. The chain has TRBV7-2 and TRBJ1-5; D not resolved. The CDR3 is made up of 15 amino acids. V gave up 1 base and J gave up 4 bases, with 11 bases separating them. Germline V CDR1 and CDR2: SGHTA, FQGNSA. The DNA of the CDR3 is TGTGCCAGCAGCTTAGGTTCCACAACTAATCAGCCCCAGCATTTT. This gives the protein CASSLGSTTNQPQHF.

This clonotype has just a few counts. The chain employs TRBV5-6 and TRBJ1-5; 7 bases map to TRBD1. Losses at the gene ends were 1 base for V and 0 bases for J; bases not matched to a gene: 13. The CDR3 extends over 19 amino acids. CDR1 and CDR2 from the germline V gene are SGHDT and YYEEEE. Here the CDR3 reads CASSLSAGGSLYSNQPQHF. The CDR3 nucleotides are TGTGCCAGCAGCTTGTCGGCAGGGGGAAGCCTTTATAGCAATCAGCCCCAGCATTTT.

The table lists this clonotype with a few counts. The genes are TRBV6-6 and TRBJ1-5; no definite D call. The germline V gene has CDR1 MNHNY and CDR2 SVGAGI (reference sequence). V lost 0 bases, J lost 3 bases, and 9 bases lay in between. This CDR3 spans 15 amino acids. DNA of the CDR3: TGTGCCAGCAGTTACTCCGGAGGTTACAATCAGCCCCAGCATTTT. Translated: CASSYSGGYNQPQHF.

This clonotype was observed many times. J is TRBJ2-3 and V is TRBV15, with 7 bases aligning to TRBD1. V shed 0 bases, J shed 4 bases, and the junction held 4 bases outside the gene matches. The CDR3 spans 15 residues. CDR1 is LNHNV and CDR2 is YYDKDF in the germline V gene (reference sequence). CDR3 in amino acids: CATSRDRGPADTQYF. As DNA, the CDR3 is TGTGCCACCAGCAGAGATAGGGGGCCCGCAGATACGCAGTATTTT.

This clonotype is labeled as medium-sized. The gene calls are TRBV2 and TRBJ1-2; maybe TRBD1 (5 bases). V shed 4 bases and J shed 3 bases, with 9 bases lying between them. Germline V CDR1 and CDR2: SNHLY, FYNNEI. The CDR3 sequence is 13 residues long. CDR3 residues: CASSAGDYYGYTF. The CDR3 DNA is TGTGCCAGCAGTGCGGGGGACTACTATGGCTACACCTTC.

This clonotype turned up a few times. The chain is built from TRBV7-2 and TRBJ2-1; 7 bases fit TRBD2. CDR1 and CDR2 from the germline V gene are SGHTA and FQGNSA. J lost 7 bases, V lost 1 base, and 19 bases had no gene match. CDR3 size: 19 residues. Here the CDR3 reads CASSLESPVGGRRGNEQFF. The CDR3, as DNA: TGTGCCAGCAGCTTAGAATCCCCAGTGGGAGGGAGAAGGGGAAATGAGCAGTTCTTC.

This clonotype was picked up many times. The V gene is TRBV29-1, the J gene TRBJ1-1; D gene ambiguous. The CDR3 consists of 13 residues. Trimming left V 1 base short and J 3 bases short, with 9 bases between. In germline, CDR1 is SQVTM, CDR2 ANQGSEA. CDR3 DNA sequence: TGCAGCGTTGAAGGGAATGGGTACACTGAAGCTTTCTTT. Its translation is CSVEGNGYTEAFF.

This clonotype is medium-sized by share. V is TRBV4-3 and J is TRBJ2-1, with no clear D. Trimming removed 4 bases from V and 12 bases from J, with 19 bases in between. Germline assignment: CDR1 LGHNA and CDR2 YSLEER. The CDR3 loop spans 14 amino acids. The CDR3: CASSLSTDVSGQFF. The CDR3 DNA reads as TGCGCCAGCAGCCTCAGCACGGACGTCTCAGGGCAGTTCTTC.

This clonotype came up many times. This rearrangement joins TRBV20-1 to TRBJ2-1; TRBD2 matches 8 bases. Trimming at V came to 6 bases and at J to 7 bases, leaving 11 bases not matched to a gene. Looked up from germline, CDR1 is DFQATT and CDR2 is SNEGSKA (reference sequence). There are 14 residues in the CDR3. The CDR3 sequence: CSASGLAGQNEQFF. The CDR3 DNA reads TGCAGTGCCAGCGGGCTAGCGGGCCAGAATGAGCAGTTCTTC.

This clonotype was recorded many times. The chain is built from TRBV29-1 and TRBJ2-1; TRBD1 matches 7 bases. The CDR3 covers 12 residues. CDR1 and CDR2 from the germline V gene are SQVTM and ANQGSEA. Germline trimming cut 8 bases from V and 5 bases from J; bases unmatched to any gene: 6. The CDR3 DNA reads as TGCAGCATGGGACAGCCTAACAATGAGCAGTTCTTC. It translates to CSMGQPNNEQFF.

This clonotype was seen many times. An end of the junction does not agree with germline; a read error may underlie this. The chain links TRBV3-1 to TRBJ2-1; 10 nucleotides align to TRBD2. The CDR3 is 13 amino acids. Germline V gene sequence: CDR1 LGHDT, CDR2 YNNKEL (reference sequence). CDR3 amino acids: CASSQVSSGGRVF. The CDR3 region has the DNA TGTGCCAGCAGCCAAGTCTCTAGCGGGGGCAGGGTCTTC.

The sample holds many counts of this clonotype. The chain uses TRBV24-1 and TRBJ2-3; the D gene could be TRBD1 or TRBD2 (5 bases each). CDR3 length: 18 amino acids. Germline lookup yields CDR1 KGHDR and CDR2 SFDVKD. V lost 0 bases and J 1 base, leaving 16 bases between the germline ends. The CDR3 loop is CATSDLEGSQGGTDTQYF. As DNA, the CDR3 is TGTGCCACCAGTGATTTGGAGGGATCCCAAGGGGGCACAGATACGCAGTATTTT.

The chain couples TRBV7-2 to TRBJ2-7; no definite D call. CDR1 and CDR2 (germline): SGHTA, FQGNSA. CDR3 size: 16 residues. The V gene lost 1 base and the J gene lost 0 bases, with 13 bases spanning the gap. Here the CDR3 DNA reads TGTGCCAGCAGCTTAGTGCAGCTCCAATCCTCCTACGAGCAGTACTTC. It translates to CASSLVQLQSSYEQYF.

This clonotype was found many times. The rearrangement joins TRBV30 to TRBJ2-1, with TRBD2 as a possible D gene (5 bases). With 0 bases removed from V and 2 bases from J, the gap between germline ends came to 29 bases. Germline V lookup: CDR1 GTSNPN, CDR2 SVGIG (reference sequence). The CDR3 loop spans 21 amino acids. CDR3 coding DNA: TGTGCCTGGAGTGTAATGTCTGGTGTCGTGGGAGCGCCTCGCGCCTACAATGAGCAGTTCTTC. This codes for CAWSVMSGVVGAPRAYNEQFF.

This clonotype qualifies as medium-sized (0.01 to 0.1%). The V call is TRBV7-9, the J call TRBJ2-3; TRBD2 agrees at 8 bases. CDR1 is SEHNR and CDR2 is FQNEAQ in the germline V gene (reference sequence). The CDR3 is made up of 14 amino acids. The trim removed 7 bases at V and 0 bases at J, leaving 3 bases unmatched. CDR3 DNA: TGTGCCAGCACACTAGCGGAAAGCACAGATACGCAGTATTTT. The encoded protein is CASTLAESTDTQYF.

There are a few counts of this clonotype. The rearrangement uses TRBV11-2 and TRBJ1-4; D is undetermined. The V end was cut by 0 bases, the J end by 7 bases, with 9 bases between. The V gene's germline CDR1 is SGHAT and CDR2 FQNNGV. This CDR3 contains 14 residues. CDR3 loop: CASSLEFGPEKLFF. The CDR3 DNA reads TGTGCCAGCAGCTTAGAGTTCGGACCTGAAAAACTGTTTTTT.

By share, this clonotype ranks as medium-sized (0.01 to 0.1%). The V and J genes are TRBV6-2 or TRBV6-3 and TRBJ2-1; D gene uncertain. The CDR3 covers 20 residues. Germline values: CDR1 MNHEY, CDR2 SVGEGT. V was clipped by 5 bases and J by 0 bases, with 26 bases between them. CDR3 sequence: CASSPIRATNYRSSYNEQFF. The DNA of the CDR3 is TGTGCCAGCAGTCCGATCCGAGCGACCAATTACCGAAGCTCCTACAATGAGCAGTTCTTC.

This clonotype came up once. The V and J genes are TRBV3-1 and TRBJ2-4; 9 nucleotides line up with TRBD1. V dropped 1 base and J dropped 7; count of bases not matched to a gene: 8. Germline CDR1 and CDR2: LGHDT and YNNKEL (reference sequence). This CDR3 contains 16 residues. As DNA, the CDR3 is TGTGCCAGCAGCCAAGGACAGGGGGAAGGTCGGAACATTCAGTACTTC. This sequence encodes CASSQGQGEGRNIQYF.

The sample holds many counts of this clonotype. The V gene is TRBV14, the J gene TRBJ2-2; 9 positions match TRBD1. Germline CDR1 and CDR2: SGHDN and FVKESK. This CDR3 has 15 residues. V was clipped by 4 bases and J by 7 bases; unmatched bases: 7. CDR3 coding DNA: TGTGCCAGCAGCCGGATCGGACAGGGGCACGGGGAGCTGTTTTTT. This translates into CASSRIGQGHGELFF.

By share, this clonotype counts as medium-sized. The chain links TRBV7-2 to TRBJ2-3; D perhaps matches TRBD2 (7 bases). V lost 2 bases, J lost 3 bases, and 15 bases lay in between. CDR3 length: 16 amino acids. The germline gives CDR1 SGHTA, CDR2 FQGNSA. CDR3 protein: CASSLLGGAGTDTQYF. Here the CDR3 DNA reads TGTGCCAGCAGCTTATTAGGGGGGGCAGGGACAGATACGCAGTATTTT.

In its sample, this clonotype was seen many times. The chain carries TRBV20-1 and TRBJ1-1; D is unresolved. The CDR3 runs 13 residues. V lost 3 bases, J lost 5 bases, and 13 bases lay in between. Germline V lookup: CDR1 DFQATT, CDR2 SNEGSKA (reference sequence). Here the CDR3 reads CSARAPPGTEAFF. DNA for the CDR3: TGCAGTGCTAGGGCCCCCCCGGGGACTGAAGCTTTCTTT.

This clonotype is labeled medium-sized. J is TRBJ2-3 and V is TRBV6-5, with D uncertain. The V gene lost 0 bases and the J gene lost 6 bases, with 13 bases spanning the gap. Per germline, CDR1 MNHEY and CDR2 SVGAGI. This CDR3 is built from 15 residues. The CDR3, as DNA: TGTGCCAGCAGTTACTCGATGGGCCAACCGGATACGCAGTATTTT. Translated: CASSYSMGQPDTQYF.

This clonotype ranks as medium-sized. The chain joins TRBV7-8 to TRBJ2-7, with D unresolved. Germline V lookup: CDR1 SGHVS, CDR2 FQNEAQ. V lost 1 base, J lost 0 bases, and 7 bases lay in between. The length of the CDR3 is 14 residues. As DNA, the CDR3 is TGTGCCAGCAGCTTAGATGTCAGCTCCTACGAGCAGTACTTC. Its translation is CASSLDVSSYEQYF.

The sample holds many counts of this clonotype. The genes are TRBV7-9 and TRBJ1-5; 8 bases are shared with TRBD1. Per germline, CDR1 SEHNR and CDR2 FQNEAQ (reference sequence). The CDR3 contains 14 residues. With 6 bases clipped from V and 3 bases from J, the junction kept 4 bases outside the gene matches. CDR3 region: CASSVDRDNQPQHF. In nucleotides, the CDR3 is TGTGCCAGCAGTGTGGACAGGGACAATCAGCCCCAGCATTTT.

The CDR3 DNA sequence: TGTGCCAGCAGCTTACTGGGAGGATTGAACACTGAAGCTTTCTTT. It translates to CASSLLGGLNTEAFF. J is TRBJ1-1 and V is TRBV7-2; D ambiguous. CDR3 length equals 15 residues. Germline V gene sequence: CDR1 SGHTA, CDR2 FQGNSA. V was pared by 2 bases and J by 0 bases, with 10 bases between.